The rows below give T cell receptor beta chains drawn from one sample of a study of vaccination effects on CD4 cells after COVID-19. The assay was immunoSEQ multiplex PCR, and TCRdb's table has in-frame clones only and misses some. The data hold around 45,000 clones, with about 76% observed a single time. These TCRs' antigens remain unknown. The sample in question was CD4+ T cells from PBMCs cultured without peptide, obtained before COVID-19 vaccination. These receptors originate from a human donor who had a prior SARS-CoV-2 infection. Both conserved end residues are trimmed from each CDR3. Fields, in order: D gene, J gene, V gene, CDR3 protein. The D gene is left open where the match is weak.

D gene: -; J gene: TRBJ1-1; V gene: TRBV9; CDR3 protein: ASSAPQGGTEAF
D gene: -; J gene: TRBJ1-1; V gene: TRBV11-2; CDR3 protein: ASSLDRWNTEAF
D gene: -; J gene: TRBJ2-1; V gene: TRBV21-1; CDR3 protein: ASSLPGQGSHEQF
D gene: -; J gene: TRBJ2-7; V gene: TRBV7-8; CDR3 protein: ASSPRVSGTSYEQY
D gene: TRBD1; J gene: TRBJ1-1; V gene: TRBV7-9; CDR3 protein: ASRPREGANTEAF
D gene: TRBD1; J gene: TRBJ1-2; V gene: TRBV6-5; CDR3 protein: ASRPPTGSGYT
D gene: -; J gene: TRBJ2-7; V gene: TRBV11-2; CDR3 protein: ASSYPYLAEGWEQY
D gene: TRBD1; J gene: TRBJ2-7; V gene: TRBV3-1/TRBV3-2; CDR3 protein: ASSIRDRQY
D gene: -; J gene: TRBJ2-5; V gene: TRBV30; CDR3 protein: AWSSVATQY
D gene: TRBD1; J gene: TRBJ1-5; V gene: TRBV7-6; CDR3 protein: ASSLWDSGNQPQH
D gene: TRBD2; J gene: TRBJ2-5; V gene: TRBV2; CDR3 protein: ATGTSGAEETQY
D gene: -; J gene: TRBJ1-2; V gene: TRBV5-1; CDR3 protein: ASSYGQTNYGYT
D gene: -; J gene: TRBJ2-3; V gene: TRBV12-5; CDR3 protein: ASGSGVRISDTQY
D gene: -; J gene: TRBJ1-5; V gene: TRBV7-6; CDR3 protein: ASSLAGGLGQPQH
D gene: -; J gene: TRBJ1-4; V gene: TRBV25-1; CDR3 protein: ASSEFQGRGNEKLF
D gene: -; J gene: TRBJ1-6; V gene: TRBV10-1; CDR3 protein: ARQGYAYNSPLH
D gene: TRBD1; J gene: TRBJ2-7; V gene: TRBV5-1; CDR3 protein: ASSLSPDRENYEQY
D gene: -; J gene: TRBJ1-1; V gene: TRBV6-5; CDR3 protein: ASSTGDSNTEAF
D gene: -; J gene: TRBJ2-2; V gene: TRBV2; CDR3 protein: ASSGIVTNTGELF
D gene: -; J gene: TRBJ2-1; V gene: TRBV4-3; CDR3 protein: ASSQVSNSYNEQF
D gene: -; J gene: TRBJ1-6; V gene: TRBV5-5; CDR3 protein: ASSSPSYNSPLH
D gene: -; J gene: TRBJ1-1; V gene: TRBV28; CDR3 protein: ASRGFWERNTEAF
D gene: TRBD1; J gene: TRBJ2-7; V gene: TRBV27; CDR3 protein: ASSLLPGQGPYEQY
D gene: TRBD2; J gene: TRBJ2-7; V gene: TRBV2; CDR3 protein: ASDGLAGGRSSYEQY
D gene: -; J gene: TRBJ2-5; V gene: TRBV2; CDR3 protein: ASSGLQGETQY
D gene: TRBD2; J gene: TRBJ2-5; V gene: TRBV6-1; CDR3 protein: ASSAVLAGGRETQY
D gene: -; J gene: TRBJ2-2; V gene: TRBV6-5; CDR3 protein: ASSWDRNTGELF
D gene: -; J gene: TRBJ1-2; V gene: TRBV5-1; CDR3 protein: ASSLTGEGYT